This T cell receptor (beta chain) comes out of a study of blood T cell repertoires in COVID-19 (dated by TCRdb to 2020 to 2022). Notes on the research overall: Collaborator samples came from the United States, Italy and Spain and covered acute and convalescent phases of COVID-19. The material from the prospective study consisted of cDNA or gDNA derived from T cells, B-cell-depleted T cells, or PBMCs. Deeply sampled blood TCRbeta repertoires from subjects exposed to, actively infected with, or recovered from COVID-19 were included in the dataset. The repertoires were released in a freely available public database meant as a resource for research on the immune response to SARS-CoV-2. The samples were drawn from two sources: the first 160 participants of the ongoing ImmuneRACE study, and fewer than 1,500 subjects contributed by 6 global collaborators. Nearly every sample came with metadata listing a de-identified subject ID, COVID-19 status, age in years and sex. Where HLA class I and class II types were available, the types were taken from metadata supplied by the sample provider, not from assay-based typing. Overall study results and their limits: The quantity of clinical and demographic metadata differed by source and by participant and was supplied without curation.

TCRbeta CDR3 regions were amplified from genomic DNA using the immunoSEQ Assay, a bias-controlled multiplex PCR. The study's own analysis went as follows. Within the assay, amplification of reference gene primers was used to estimate how many nucleated cells each sample contained. To quantify the absolute abundance of each unique TCRbeta CDR3 rearrangement, sequence reads were collapsed and filtered. For each sample, productive Simpson clonality was calculated by taking the square root of Simpson's diversity index across productive rearrangements. Entries here come from immuneACCESS through TCRdb and include only in-frame sequences with V and J called. Some clones fail to appear in such tables; in the studies checked, an unresolved V gene covers under half of the shortfall, and the cause of the remainder is unknown. V and J calls and clone size are copied from that table; D and trimming were computed from the DNA. Here the sample has roughly 400,000 clones; about 90% occur a single time. 1.5% to 2% of the sample comes from the top ten.

About this clone itself: This receptor's antigen is unknown. Per-nucleotide qualities are absent, and no much larger clonotype sits a single base away.

V ends up 0 bases short and J 0 bases short, with an unmatched junction base count of 10. The CDR3, from cysteine to phenylalanine, totals 19 residues. Solely the CDR3 DNA is kept, with 57 bases framed from the first base. According to the germline V gene, CDR1 reads MNHEY and CDR2 reads SVGEGT. Enrolling through a virtual design, the prospective study's participants ranged in age from roughly 18 to 89 years and lived across some 22 United States geographic areas. In the prospective study, participants were assigned to cohorts based on the clinical history participants reported in a screening survey and a study questionnaire. Recovered participants in ImmuneRACE Cohort 3 were defined by two consecutive negative NP/OP PCR tests, clearance by a healthcare professional, or resolution of symptoms. Mobile phlebotomists in the prospective study collected whole blood, serum and a nasopharyngeal or oropharyngeal swab from every participant. Additional blood draws and questionnaires over an approximately 2-month period could optionally be provided by prospective study participants. Before DNA extraction, blood samples from the prospective study were shipped at room temperature or frozen.

The sequencing sample was made of PBMCs or T cells enriched from blood (not recorded which). In this chain, TRBV6-2 or TRBV6-3 is recombined with TRBJ1-5; TRBD1 lines up with 8 middle nucleotides. The sequence was collected from a woman under 40 who had recovered from COVID-19. The DNA is TGTGCCAGCAGTTACTCCCCCAGGGGGCTAGGGCGTAGCAATCAGCCCCAGCATTTT. Its protein product is CASSYSPRGLGRSNQPQHF.